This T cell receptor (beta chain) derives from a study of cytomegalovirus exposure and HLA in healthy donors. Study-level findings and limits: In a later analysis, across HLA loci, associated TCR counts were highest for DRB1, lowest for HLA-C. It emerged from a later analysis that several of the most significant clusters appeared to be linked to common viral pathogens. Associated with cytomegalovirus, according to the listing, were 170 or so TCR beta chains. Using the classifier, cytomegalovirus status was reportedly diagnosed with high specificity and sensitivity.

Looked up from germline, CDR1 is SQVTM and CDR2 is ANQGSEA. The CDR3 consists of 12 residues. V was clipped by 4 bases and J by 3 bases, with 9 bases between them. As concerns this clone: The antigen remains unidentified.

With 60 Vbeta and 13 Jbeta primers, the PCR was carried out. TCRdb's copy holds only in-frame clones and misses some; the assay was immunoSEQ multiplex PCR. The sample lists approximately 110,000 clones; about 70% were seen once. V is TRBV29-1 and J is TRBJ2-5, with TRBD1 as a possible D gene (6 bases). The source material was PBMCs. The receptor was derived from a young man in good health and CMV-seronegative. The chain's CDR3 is CSVVSGEETQYF. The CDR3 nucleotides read TGCAGCGTTGTCTCAGGGGAAGAGACCCAGTACTTC.